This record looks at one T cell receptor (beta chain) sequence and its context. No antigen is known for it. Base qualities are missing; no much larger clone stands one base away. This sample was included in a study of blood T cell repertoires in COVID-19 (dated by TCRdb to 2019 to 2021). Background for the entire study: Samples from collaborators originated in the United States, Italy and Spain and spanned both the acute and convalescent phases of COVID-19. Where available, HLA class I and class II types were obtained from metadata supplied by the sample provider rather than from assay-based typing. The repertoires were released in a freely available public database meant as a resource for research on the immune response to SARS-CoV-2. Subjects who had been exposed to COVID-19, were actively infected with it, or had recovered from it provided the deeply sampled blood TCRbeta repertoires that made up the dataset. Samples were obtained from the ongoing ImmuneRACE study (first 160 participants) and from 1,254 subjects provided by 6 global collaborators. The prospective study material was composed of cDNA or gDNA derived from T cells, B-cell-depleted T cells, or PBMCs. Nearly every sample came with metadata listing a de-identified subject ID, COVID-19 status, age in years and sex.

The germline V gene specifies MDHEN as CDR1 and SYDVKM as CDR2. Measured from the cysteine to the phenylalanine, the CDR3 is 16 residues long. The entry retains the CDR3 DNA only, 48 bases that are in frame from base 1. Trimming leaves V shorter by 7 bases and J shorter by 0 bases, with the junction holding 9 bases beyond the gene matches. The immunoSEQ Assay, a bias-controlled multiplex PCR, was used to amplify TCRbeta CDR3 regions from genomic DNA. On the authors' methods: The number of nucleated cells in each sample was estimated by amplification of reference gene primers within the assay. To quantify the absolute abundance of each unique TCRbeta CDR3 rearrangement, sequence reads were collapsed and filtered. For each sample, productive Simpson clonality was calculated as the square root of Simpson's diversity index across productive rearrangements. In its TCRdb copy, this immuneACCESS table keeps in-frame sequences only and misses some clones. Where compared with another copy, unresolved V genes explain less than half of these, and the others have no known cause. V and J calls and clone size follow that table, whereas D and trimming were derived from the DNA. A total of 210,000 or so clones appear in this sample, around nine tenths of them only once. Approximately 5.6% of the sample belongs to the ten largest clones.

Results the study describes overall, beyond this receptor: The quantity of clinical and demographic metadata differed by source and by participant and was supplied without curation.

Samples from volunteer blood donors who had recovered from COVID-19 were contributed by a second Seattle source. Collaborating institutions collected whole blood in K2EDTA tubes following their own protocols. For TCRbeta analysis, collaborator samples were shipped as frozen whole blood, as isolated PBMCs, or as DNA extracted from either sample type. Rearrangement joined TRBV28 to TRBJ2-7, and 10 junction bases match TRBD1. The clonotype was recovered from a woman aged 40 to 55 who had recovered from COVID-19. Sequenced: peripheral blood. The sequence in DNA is TGTGCCAGCACCCCTGGGGGACAGGGGAACTCCTACGAGCAGTACTTC. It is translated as CASTPGGQGNSYEQYF.